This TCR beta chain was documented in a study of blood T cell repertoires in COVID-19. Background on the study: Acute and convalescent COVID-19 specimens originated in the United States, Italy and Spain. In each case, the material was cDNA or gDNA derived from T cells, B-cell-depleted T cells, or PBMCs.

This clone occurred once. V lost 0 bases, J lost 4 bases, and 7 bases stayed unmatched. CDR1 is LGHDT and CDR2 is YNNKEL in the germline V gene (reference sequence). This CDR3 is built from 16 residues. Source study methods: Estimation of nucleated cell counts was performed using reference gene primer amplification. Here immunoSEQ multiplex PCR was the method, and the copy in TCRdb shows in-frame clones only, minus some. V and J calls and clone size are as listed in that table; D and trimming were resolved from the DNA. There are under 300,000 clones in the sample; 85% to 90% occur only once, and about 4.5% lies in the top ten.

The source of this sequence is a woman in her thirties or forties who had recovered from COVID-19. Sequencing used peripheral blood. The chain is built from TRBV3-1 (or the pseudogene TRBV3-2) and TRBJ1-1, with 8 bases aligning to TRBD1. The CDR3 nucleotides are TGTGCCAGCAGCCAAGAAATCGCAGGGGGCGGCACTGAAGCTTTCTTT. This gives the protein CASSQEIAGGGTEAFF.